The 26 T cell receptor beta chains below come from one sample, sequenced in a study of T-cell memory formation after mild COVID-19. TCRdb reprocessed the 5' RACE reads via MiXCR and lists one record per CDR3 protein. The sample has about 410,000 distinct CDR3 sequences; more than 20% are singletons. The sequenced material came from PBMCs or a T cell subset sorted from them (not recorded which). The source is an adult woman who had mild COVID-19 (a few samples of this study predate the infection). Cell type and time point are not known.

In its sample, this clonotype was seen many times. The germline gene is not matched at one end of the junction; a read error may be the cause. CDR3 nucleotide sequence: TGTGCCAGCAGTCCGGACAGTAGCAATCAGCCCCAGCATTTT. Translating gives CASSPDSSNQPQHF. The V call is TRBV5-1, the J call TRBJ1-5; the D gene is possibly TRBD1 (6 bases). Germline V gene lookup returns CDR1 SGHRS and CDR2 YFSETQ. The CDR3 is made up of 14 amino acids.

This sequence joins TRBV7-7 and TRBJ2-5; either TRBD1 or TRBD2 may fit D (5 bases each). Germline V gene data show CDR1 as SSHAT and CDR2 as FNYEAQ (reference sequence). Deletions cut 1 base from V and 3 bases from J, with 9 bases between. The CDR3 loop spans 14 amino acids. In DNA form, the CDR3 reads TGTGCCAGCAGCTTAGTTGTGGGGGAAGAGACCCAGTACTTC. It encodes CASSLVVGEETQYF.

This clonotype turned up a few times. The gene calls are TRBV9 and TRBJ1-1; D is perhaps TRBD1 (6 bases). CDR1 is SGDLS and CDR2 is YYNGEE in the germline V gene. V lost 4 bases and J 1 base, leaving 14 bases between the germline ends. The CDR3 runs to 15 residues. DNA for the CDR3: TGTGCCAGCAGCCTCTGGAGGGGGGAGAACACTGAAGCTTTCTTT. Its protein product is CASSLWRGENTEAFF.

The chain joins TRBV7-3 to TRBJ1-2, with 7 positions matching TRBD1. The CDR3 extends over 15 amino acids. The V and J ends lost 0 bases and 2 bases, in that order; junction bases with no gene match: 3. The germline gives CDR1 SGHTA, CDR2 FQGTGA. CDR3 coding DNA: TGTGCCAGCAGCTTAACTCGGACAGGAAACTATGGCTACACCTTC. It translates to CASSLTRTGNYGYTF.

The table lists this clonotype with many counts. For the CDR3, the DNA is TGCGCCAGCAGCTTGGGAACAGGGAGGGAGCAGTACTTC. Protein sequence: CASSLGTGREQYF. The gene calls are TRBV5-1 and TRBJ2-7, with D perhaps matching TRBD1 or TRBD2 (6 bases each). The length of the CDR3 is 13 residues. Germline-derived CDR1 and CDR2 are SGHRS and YFSETQ. Trimming removed 0 bases from V and 7 bases from J, with 11 bases in between.

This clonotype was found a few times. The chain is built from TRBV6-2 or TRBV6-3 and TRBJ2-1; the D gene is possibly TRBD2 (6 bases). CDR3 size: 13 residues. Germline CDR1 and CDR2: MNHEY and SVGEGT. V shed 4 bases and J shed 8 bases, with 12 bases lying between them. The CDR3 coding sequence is TGTGCCAGCAGTTGGGGGACTGACCATGAGCAGTTCTTC. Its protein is CASSWGTDHEQFF.

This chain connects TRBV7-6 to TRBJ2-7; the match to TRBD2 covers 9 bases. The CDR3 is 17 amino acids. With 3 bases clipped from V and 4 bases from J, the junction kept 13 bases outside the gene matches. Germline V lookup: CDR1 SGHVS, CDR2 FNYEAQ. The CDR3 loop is CASSFSPGGSGSYEQYF. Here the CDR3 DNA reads TGTGCCAGCAGCTTCAGCCCAGGGGGTAGCGGGAGTTACGAGCAGTACTTC.

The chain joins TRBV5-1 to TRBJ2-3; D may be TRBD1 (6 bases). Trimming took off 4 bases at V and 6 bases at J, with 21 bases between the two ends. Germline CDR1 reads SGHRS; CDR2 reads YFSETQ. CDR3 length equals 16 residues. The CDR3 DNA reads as TGCGCCAGCAGCCGACCATACCGGGACACCGAGGATACGCAGTATTTT. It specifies CASSRPYRDTEDTQYF. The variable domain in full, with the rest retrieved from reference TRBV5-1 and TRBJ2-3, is KAGVTQTPRYLIKTRGQQVTLSCSPISGHRSVSWYQQTPGQGLQFLFEYFSETQRNKGNFPGRFSGRQFSNSRSEMNVSTLELGDSALYLCASSRPYRDTEDTQYFGPGTRLTVL.

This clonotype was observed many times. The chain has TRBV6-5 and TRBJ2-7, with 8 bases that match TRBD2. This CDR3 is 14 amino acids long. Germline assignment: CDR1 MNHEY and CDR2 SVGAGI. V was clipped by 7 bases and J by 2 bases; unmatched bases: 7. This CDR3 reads CASTTGGRPYEQYF. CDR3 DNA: TGTGCCAGCACAACGGGGGGGAGGCCCTACGAGCAGTACTTC.

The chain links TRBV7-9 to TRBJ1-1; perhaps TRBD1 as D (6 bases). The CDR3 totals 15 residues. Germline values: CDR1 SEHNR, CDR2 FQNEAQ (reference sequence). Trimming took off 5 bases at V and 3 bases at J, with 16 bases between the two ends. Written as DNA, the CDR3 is TGTGCCAGCAGCCCTACAGGGTCGCTGGACACTGAAGCTTTCTTT. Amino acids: CASSPTGSLDTEAFF.

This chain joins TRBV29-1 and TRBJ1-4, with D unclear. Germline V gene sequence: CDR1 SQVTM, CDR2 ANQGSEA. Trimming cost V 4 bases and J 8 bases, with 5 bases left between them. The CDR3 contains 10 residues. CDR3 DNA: TGCAGCGTTGGAAGCGAAAAACTGTTTTTT. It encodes CSVGSEKLFF. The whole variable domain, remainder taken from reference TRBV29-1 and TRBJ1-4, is SAVISQKPSRDICQRGTSLTIQCQVDSQVTMMFWYRQQPGQSLTLIATANQGSEATYESGFVIDKFPISRPNLTFSTLTVSNMSPEDSSIYLCSVGSEKLFFGSGTQLSVL.

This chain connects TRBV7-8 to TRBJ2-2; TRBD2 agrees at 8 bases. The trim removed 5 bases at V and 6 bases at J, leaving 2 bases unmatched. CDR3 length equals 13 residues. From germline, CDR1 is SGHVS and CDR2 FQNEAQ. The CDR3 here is CASSQGLAGELFF. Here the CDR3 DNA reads TGTGCCAGCAGCCAGGGACTAGCCGGGGAGCTGTTTTTT.

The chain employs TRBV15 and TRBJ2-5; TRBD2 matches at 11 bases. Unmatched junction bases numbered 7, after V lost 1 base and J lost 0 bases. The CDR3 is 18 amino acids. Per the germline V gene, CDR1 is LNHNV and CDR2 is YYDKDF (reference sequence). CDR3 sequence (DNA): TGTGCCACCAGCAGAGTCTGGACTAGCGGGCCGTACCAAGAGACCCAGTACTTC. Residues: CATSRVWTSGPYQETQYF.

The DNA of the CDR3 is TGTGCCAGCAGCGCGCGGTCTGGTGGGCAGGGGGCGTCTGGGGCCAACGTCCTGACTTTC. It specifies CASSARSGGQGASGANVLTF. V is TRBV9 and J is TRBJ2-6; 8 bases are shared with TRBD1. The CDR3 runs 20 residues. Unmatched junction bases numbered 15, after V lost 3 bases and J lost 1 base. In germline, CDR1 is SGDLS, CDR2 YYNGEE.

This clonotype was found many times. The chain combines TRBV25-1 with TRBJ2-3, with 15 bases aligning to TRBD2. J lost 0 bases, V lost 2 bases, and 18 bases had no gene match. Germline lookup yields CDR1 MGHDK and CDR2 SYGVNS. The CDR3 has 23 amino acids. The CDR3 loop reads CASSEPKTGTSGRLPSSTDTQYF. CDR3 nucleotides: TGTGCCAGCAGTGAACCGAAAACCGGGACTAGCGGGAGGTTGCCCTCTAGCACAGATACGCAGTATTTT.

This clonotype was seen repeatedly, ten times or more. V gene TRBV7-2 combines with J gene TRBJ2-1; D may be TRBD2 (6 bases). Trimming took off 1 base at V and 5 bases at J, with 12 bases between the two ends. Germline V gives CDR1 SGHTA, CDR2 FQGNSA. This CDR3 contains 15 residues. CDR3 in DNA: TGTGCCAGCAGCTTAGAGCCGGGAGCCCACAATGAGCAGTTCTTC. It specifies CASSLEPGAHNEQFF.

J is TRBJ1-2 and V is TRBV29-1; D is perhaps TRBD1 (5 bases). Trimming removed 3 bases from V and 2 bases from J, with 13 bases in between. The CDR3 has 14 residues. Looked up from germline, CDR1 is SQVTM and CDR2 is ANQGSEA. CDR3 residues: CSVDPGWSNYGYTF. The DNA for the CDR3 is TGCAGCGTTGATCCAGGGTGGTCGAACTATGGCTACACCTTC.

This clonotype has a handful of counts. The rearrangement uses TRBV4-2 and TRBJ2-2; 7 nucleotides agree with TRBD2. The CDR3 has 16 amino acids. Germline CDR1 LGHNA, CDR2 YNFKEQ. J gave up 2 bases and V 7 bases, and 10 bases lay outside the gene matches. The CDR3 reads CASTPVEGLNTGELFF. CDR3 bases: TGTGCCAGCACGCCCGTCGAGGGACTAAACACCGGGGAGCTGTTTTTT.

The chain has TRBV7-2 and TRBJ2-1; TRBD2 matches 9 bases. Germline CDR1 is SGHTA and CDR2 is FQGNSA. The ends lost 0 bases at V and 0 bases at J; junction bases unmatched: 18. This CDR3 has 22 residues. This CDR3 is CASSLALMQREAWASSYNEQFF. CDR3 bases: TGTGCCAGCAGCTTAGCGTTGATGCAGCGGGAGGCCTGGGCTAGCTCCTACAATGAGCAGTTCTTC.

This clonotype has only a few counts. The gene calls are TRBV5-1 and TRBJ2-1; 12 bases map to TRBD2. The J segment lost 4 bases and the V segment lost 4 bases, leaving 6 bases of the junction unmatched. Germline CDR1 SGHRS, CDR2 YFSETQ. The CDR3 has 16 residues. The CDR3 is CASSTDGLAGYNEQFF. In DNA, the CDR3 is TGCGCCAGCAGCACGGATGGACTAGCGGGGTACAATGAGCAGTTCTTC.

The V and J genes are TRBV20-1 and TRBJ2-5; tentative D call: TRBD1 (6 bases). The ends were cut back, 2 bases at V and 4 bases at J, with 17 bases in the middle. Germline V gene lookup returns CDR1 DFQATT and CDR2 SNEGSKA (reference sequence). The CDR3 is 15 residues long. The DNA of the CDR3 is TGCAGTGCTAGATCCCTCACAGGGCTGCCAGAGACCCAGTACTTC. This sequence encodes CSARSLTGLPETQYF.

In DNA form, the CDR3 reads TGCGCCAGCAGCTTGGACAGGGGTGAAACTGAAGCTTTCTTT. It specifies CASSLDRGETEAFF. This chain uses TRBV5-1 with TRBJ1-1; 7 nucleotides align to TRBD1. This CDR3 has 14 residues. Germline CDR1 SGHRS, CDR2 YFSETQ. The V and J ends lost 0 bases and 5 bases, in that order; junction bases with no gene match: 4.

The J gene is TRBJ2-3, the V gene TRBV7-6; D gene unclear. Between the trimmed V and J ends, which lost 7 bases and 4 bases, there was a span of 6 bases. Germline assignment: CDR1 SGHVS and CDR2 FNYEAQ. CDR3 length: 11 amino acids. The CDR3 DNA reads TGTGCCAGCATCCACCCAGATACGCAGTATTTT. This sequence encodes CASIHPDTQYF.

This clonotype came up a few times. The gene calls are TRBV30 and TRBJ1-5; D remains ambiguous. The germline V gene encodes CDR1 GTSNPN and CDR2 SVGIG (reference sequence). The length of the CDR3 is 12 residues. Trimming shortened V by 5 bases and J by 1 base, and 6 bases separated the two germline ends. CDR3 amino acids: CAWARSNQPQHF. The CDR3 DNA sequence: TGTGCCTGGGCGAGGAGCAATCAGCCCCAGCATTTT.

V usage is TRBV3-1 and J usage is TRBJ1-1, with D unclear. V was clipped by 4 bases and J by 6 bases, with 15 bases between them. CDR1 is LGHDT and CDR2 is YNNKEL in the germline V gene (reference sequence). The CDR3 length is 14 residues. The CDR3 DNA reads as TGTGCCAGCAGCCCACGAGGTAGCGTATCTGAAGCTTTCTTT. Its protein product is CASSPRGSVSEAFF.

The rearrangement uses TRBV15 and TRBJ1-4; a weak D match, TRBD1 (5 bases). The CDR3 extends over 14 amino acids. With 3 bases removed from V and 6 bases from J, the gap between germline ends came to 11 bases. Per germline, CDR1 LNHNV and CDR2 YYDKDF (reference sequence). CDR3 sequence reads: CATSSRTGDEKLFF. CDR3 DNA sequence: TGTGCCACCAGCAGCCGTACAGGTGATGAAAAACTGTTTTTT.